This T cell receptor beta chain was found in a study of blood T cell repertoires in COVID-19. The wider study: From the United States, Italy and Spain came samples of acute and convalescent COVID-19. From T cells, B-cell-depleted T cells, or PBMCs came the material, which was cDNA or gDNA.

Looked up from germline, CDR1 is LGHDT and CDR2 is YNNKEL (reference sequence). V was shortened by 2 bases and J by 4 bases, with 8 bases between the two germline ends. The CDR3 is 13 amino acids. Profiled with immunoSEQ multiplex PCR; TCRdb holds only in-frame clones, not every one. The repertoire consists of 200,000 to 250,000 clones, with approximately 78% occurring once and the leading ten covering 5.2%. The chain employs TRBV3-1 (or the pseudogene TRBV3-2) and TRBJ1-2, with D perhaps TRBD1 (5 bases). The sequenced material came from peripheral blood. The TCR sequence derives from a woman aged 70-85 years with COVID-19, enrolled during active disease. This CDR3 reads CASSQSGAYGYTF. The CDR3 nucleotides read TGTGCCAGCAGCCAAAGCGGGGCCTATGGCTACACCTTC.